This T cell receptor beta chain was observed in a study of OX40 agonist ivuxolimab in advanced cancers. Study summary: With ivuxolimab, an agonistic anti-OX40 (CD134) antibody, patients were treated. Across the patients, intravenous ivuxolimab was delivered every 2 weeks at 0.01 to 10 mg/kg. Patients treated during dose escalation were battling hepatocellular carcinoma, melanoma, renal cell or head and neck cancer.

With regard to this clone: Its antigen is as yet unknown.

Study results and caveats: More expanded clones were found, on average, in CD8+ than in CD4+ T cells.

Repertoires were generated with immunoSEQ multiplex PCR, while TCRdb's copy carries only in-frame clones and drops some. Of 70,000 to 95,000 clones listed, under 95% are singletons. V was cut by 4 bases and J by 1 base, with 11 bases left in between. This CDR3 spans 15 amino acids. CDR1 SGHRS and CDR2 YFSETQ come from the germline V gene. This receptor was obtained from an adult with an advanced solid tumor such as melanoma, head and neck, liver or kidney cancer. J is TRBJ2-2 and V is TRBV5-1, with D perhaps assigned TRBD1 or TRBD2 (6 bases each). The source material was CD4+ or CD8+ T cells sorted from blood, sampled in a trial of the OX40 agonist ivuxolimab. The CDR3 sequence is CASSHREVNTGELFF. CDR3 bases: TGCGCCAGCAGCCACAGGGAGGTGAACACCGGGGAGCTGTTTTTT. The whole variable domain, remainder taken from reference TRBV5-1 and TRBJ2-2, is KAGVTQTPRYLIKTRGQQVTLSCSPISGHRSVSWYQQTPGQGLQFLFEYFSETQRNKGNFPGRFSGRQFSNSRSEMNVSTLELGDSALYLCASSHREVNTGELFFGEGSRLTVL.